A selection of T cell receptor beta chains follows, all from one sample in a study of shared clonotypes between healthy human individuals. Generated by immunoSEQ multiplex PCR, the TCRdb table keeps only in-frame clones and is missing some. The sample records approximately 840,000 clones, 90% to 97% being singletons. Sequences were obtained from naive CD8+ T cells sorted from blood. The receptors here all came from a man aged 25 to 45 in good health. The CDR3 runs from the conserved cysteine through the conserved F or W. D genes are given only for firm matches. A row's size may be missing; if present it is once, few, many or a size class.

12	TRBV7-9	.	.	TRBJ2-6	CASSPRLDVLTF	TGTGCCAGCAGCCCCCGGTTAGACGTCCTGACTTTC
17	TRBV19	.	TRBD2	TRBJ2-1	CASSIGLAGAGRDEQFF	TGTGCCAGTAGTATCGGACTAGCGGGAGCCGGTCGCGATGAGCAGTTCTTC
17	TRBV7-8	once	.	TRBJ2-4	CASSPTPSGMAKNIQYF	TGTGCCAGCAGCCCGACTCCGTCCGGAATGGCCAAAAACATTCAGTACTTC
14	TRBV27	.	.	TRBJ2-7	CASRKSRSFDEQYF	TGTGCCAGCAGGAAATCTAGGTCGTTCGACGAGCAGTACTTC
16	TRBV7-6	.	TRBD2	TRBJ2-1	CASSPLSGRSYNEQFF	TGTGCCAGCAGCCCTCTTAGCGGGAGGTCCTACAATGAGCAGTTCTTC
17	TRBV7-9	.	TRBD1	TRBJ1-1	CASRRGTGQGMNTEAFF	TGTGCCAGCAGACGCGGGACAGGGCAAGGGATGAACACTGAAGCTTTCTTT
13	TRBV18	.	.	TRBJ1-5	CASSPLRNQPQHF	TGTGCCAGCTCACCACTGAGAAATCAGCCCCAGCATTTT
15	TRBV7-9	.	.	TRBJ1-2	CASSLMGAGILGYTF	TGTGCCAGCAGCTTAATGGGGGCAGGGATCCTGGGCTACACCTTC
13	TRBV4-2	few	.	TRBJ2-7	CASSQTGTYEQYF	TGTGCCAGCAGCCAGACAGGAACCTACGAGCAGTACTTC
13	TRBV6-1	.	.	TRBJ2-7	CASRAESSYEQYF	TGTGCCTCGCGGGCAGAATCCTCCTACGAGCAGTACTTC
15	TRBV7-2	.	TRBD1	TRBJ2-7	CASSLVQGFLREQYF	TGTGCCAGCAGCTTGGTACAGGGGTTTCTTCGTGAGCAGTACTTC
14	TRBV4-1	.	.	TRBJ2-7	CASSHYPGLSEQYF	TGCGCCAGCAGCCATTACCCTGGCCTCTCCGAGCAGTACTTC
14	TRBV11-3	.	TRBD2	TRBJ2-7	CASSSGTSGYEQYF	TGTGCCAGCAGCTCCGGGACTAGCGGCTACGAGCAGTACTTC
14	TRBV9	.	.	TRBJ1-1	CASSVSGEGTEAFF	TGTGCCAGCAGCGTATCAGGGGAAGGCACTGAAGCTTTCTTT
13	TRBV29-1	once	TRBD2	TRBJ2-1	CSVRLAGYNEQFF	TGCAGCGTTCGACTAGCGGGTTACAATGAGCAGTTCTTC
14	TRBV5-6	.	.	TRBJ2-7	CASSRTGRVHEQYF	TGTGCCAGCAGTAGGACAGGGAGGGTCCACGAGCAGTACTTC
15	TRBV5-4	.	.	TRBJ2-1	CASSSSLLSYNEQFF	TGTGCCAGCAGCTCCAGTTTACTGTCCTACAATGAGCAGTTCTTC
13	TRBV30	.	TRBD1	TRBJ2-2	CARGTGVTGELFF	TGTGCCCGAGGGACAGGGGTCACCGGGGAGCTGTTTTTT
14	TRBV4-1	.	.	TRBJ2-7	CASSQVPAAYEQYF	TGCGCCAGCAGCCAAGTGCCCGCAGCCTACGAGCAGTACTTC
14	TRBV27	.	.	TRBJ2-5	CASSSIQGQETQYF	TGTGCCAGCAGTTCCATACAGGGTCAAGAGACCCAGTACTTC
16	TRBV7-9	.	TRBD2	TRBJ2-7	CASSLGLAGVHSEQYF	TGTGCCAGCAGCTTAGGACTAGCGGGAGTTCATTCCGAGCAGTACTTC
17	TRBV19	.	.	TRBJ2-2	CASSISGWQLNTGELFF	TGTGCCAGTAGTATATCCGGGTGGCAGTTGAACACCGGGGAGCTGTTTTTT
13	TRBV13	.	.	TRBJ2-2	CASSSTPTGELFF	TGTGCCAGCAGCTCCACACCGACCGGGGAGCTGTTTTTT
18	TRBV5-8	.	TRBD1	TRBJ1-5	CASSFNPRTGGESQPQHF	TGTGCCAGCAGCTTCAACCCCCGGACAGGGGGCGAATCACAGCCCCAGCATTTT
15	TRBV7-3	.	.	TRBJ2-3	CASSLAGSSTDTQYF	TGTGCCAGCAGCTTGGCGGGGTCTAGCACAGATACGCAGTATTTT
16	TRBV27	.	TRBD2	TRBJ2-3	CASSLTSGSHTDTQYF	TGTGCCAGCAGTTTAACTAGCGGGAGCCACACAGATACGCAGTATTTT
14	TRBV11-2	.	TRBD2	TRBJ2-3	CASSLVGGPDTQYF	TGTGCCAGCAGCTTAGTGGGAGGGCCAGATACGCAGTATTTT
17	TRBV13	.	.	TRBJ2-3	CASSLPRGHISTDTQYF	TGTGCCAGCAGCTTACCACGGGGGCATATTAGCACAGATACGCAGTATTTT
15	TRBV6-1	.	TRBD1	TRBJ2-7	CASSEAGDRYYEQYF	TGTGCCAGCAGTGAAGCTGGGGACAGGTACTACGAGCAGTACTTC
15	TRBV6-1	.	.	TRBJ2-1	CASSPQSGSYNEQFF	TGTGCCAGCAGTCCTCAGAGCGGTTCCTACAATGAGCAGTTCTTC
15	TRBV18	.	TRBD1	TRBJ2-7	CASSPRRDRGYEQYF	TGTGCCAGCTCACCACGACGGGACAGGGGGTACGAGCAGTACTTC
15	TRBV6-6	.	TRBD2	TRBJ2-1	CASSATSGGYNEQFF	TGTGCCAGCAGCGCCACTAGCGGGGGCTACAATGAGCAGTTCTTC
15	TRBV10-2	.	TRBD2	TRBJ2-1	CASSESRREHNEQFF	TGCGCCAGCAGTGAGTCGCGGCGGGAGCACAATGAGCAGTTCTTC
14	TRBV5-1	.	.	TRBJ2-1	CASSLLTSLNEQFF	TGCGCCAGCAGCTTGCTTACTAGCTTAAATGAGCAGTTCTTC
15	TRBV7-6	.	TRBD2	TRBJ2-2	CASSATSGNTGELFF	TGTGCCAGCAGCGCGACTAGCGGTAACACCGGGGAGCTGTTTTTT
16	TRBV28	few	TRBD1	TRBJ2-7	CASSTTLRDRVHEQYF	TGTGCCAGCAGTACCACCCTCCGGGACAGGGTCCACGAGCAGTACTTC
19	TRBV5-4	.	TRBD1	TRBJ2-1	CASSFFGVRTGGTYNEQFF	TGTGCCAGCAGCTTCTTTGGGGTTAGGACAGGCGGAACCTACAATGAGCAGTTCTTC
12	TRBV6-6	.	.	TRBJ1-5	CASSDPGQPQHF	TGTGCCAGCAGCGATCCGGGTCAGCCCCAGCATTTT
13	TRBV5-1	.	.	TRBJ2-7	CASSFGQVIEQYF	TGCGCCAGCAGCTTCGGTCAGGTTATCGAGCAGTACTTC
15	TRBV10-2	.	.	TRBJ2-1	CASSELQTGWDEQFF	TGCGCCAGCAGCGAGCTCCAAACTGGGTGGGATGAGCAGTTCTTC
14	TRBV7-9	.	TRBD1	TRBJ1-4	CASSPRQGREKLFF	TGTGCCAGCAGCCCTAGACAGGGTAGGGAAAAACTGTTTTTT
14	TRBV30	.	TRBD1	TRBJ2-7	CAWSFGTGGYEQYF	TGTGCCTGGAGTTTCGGGACAGGGGGCTACGAGCAGTACTTC
17	TRBV7-9	.	TRBD2	TRBJ2-5	CASSPASGRGDPWTQYF	TGTGCCAGCAGCCCCGCCAGCGGGAGAGGGGATCCATGGACCCAGTACTTC
12	TRBV7-9	.	.	TRBJ1-2	CASSAGHSGYTF	TGTGCCAGCAGCGCGGGACATTCCGGCTACACCTTC
15	TRBV11-2	.	TRBD1	TRBJ1-2	CASSLVVGGSGGYTF	TGTGCCAGCAGCTTAGTTGTAGGGGGCTCAGGTGGCTACACCTTC
18	TRBV25-1	.	.	TRBJ2-1	CASSDVAAETGLHDEQFF	TGTGCCAGCAGTGACGTAGCCGCCGAAACAGGGTTGCACGATGAGCAGTTCTTC
15	TRBV4-1	.	.	TRBJ1-1	CASSQSPRTNTEAFF	TGCGCCAGCAGCCAATCACCCAGAACGAACACTGAAGCTTTCTTT
16	TRBV19	.	.	TRBJ2-3	CASSAVTGFGTDTQYF	TGTGCCAGTAGTGCAGTAACAGGGTTCGGCACAGATACGCAGTATTTT
16	TRBV9	.	.	TRBJ1-2	CASSVGGARVNYGYTF	TGTGCCAGCAGCGTAGGAGGGGCTCGCGTTAACTATGGCTACACCTTC
15	TRBV15	.	.	TRBJ2-3	CATSRGDFSTDTQYF	TGTGCCACCAGCAGGGGGGACTTTAGCACAGATACGCAGTATTTT
14	TRBV27	.	.	TRBJ1-2	CASSLFGPGYGYTF	TGTGCCAGCAGTTTATTTGGTCCTGGGTATGGCTACACCTTC
13	TRBV27	.	.	TRBJ1-1	CASSLFGNTEAFF	TGTGCCAGCAGCCTTTTTGGTAACACTGAAGCTTTCTTT
14	TRBV19	.	.	TRBJ1-1	CASSITAFGDSAFF	TGTGCCAGTAGTATCACGGCCTTTGGGGATTCAGCTTTCTTT
15	TRBV9	.	.	TRBJ2-7	CASSVWRDGSYEQYF	TGTGCCAGCAGCGTATGGCGGGACGGCTCCTACGAGCAGTACTTC
15	TRBV27	.	TRBD1	TRBJ1-4	CASSDRDRGQEKLFF	TGTGCCAGCAGTGACCGGGACAGGGGGCAGGAAAAACTGTTTTTT
14	TRBV10-3	once	.	TRBJ2-7	CAISESKGTYEQYF	TGTGCCATCAGTGAGTCGAAAGGGACCTACGAGCAGTACTTC
14	TRBV29-1	.	.	TRBJ2-1	CSVEIVSREDEQFF	TGCAGCGTTGAAATAGTGTCGAGGGAAGATGAGCAGTTCTTC